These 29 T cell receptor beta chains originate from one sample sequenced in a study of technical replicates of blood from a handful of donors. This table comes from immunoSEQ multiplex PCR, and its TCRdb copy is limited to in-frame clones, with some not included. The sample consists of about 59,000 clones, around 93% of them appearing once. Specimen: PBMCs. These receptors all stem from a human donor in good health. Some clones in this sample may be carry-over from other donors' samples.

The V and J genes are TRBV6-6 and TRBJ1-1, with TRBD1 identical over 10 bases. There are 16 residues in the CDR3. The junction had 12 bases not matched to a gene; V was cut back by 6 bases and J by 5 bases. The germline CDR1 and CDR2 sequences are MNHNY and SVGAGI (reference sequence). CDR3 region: CASSPTGGFFRTEAFF. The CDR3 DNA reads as TGTGCCAGCAGCCCGACAGGGGGCTTTTTCCGGACTGAAGCTTTCTTT.

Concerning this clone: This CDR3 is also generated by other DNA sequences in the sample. CDR3 amino acids: CASSLAGGSSYEQYF. The DNA of the CDR3 is TGCGCCAGCAGTTTAGCGGGAGGATCCTCCTACGAGCAGTACTTC. V and J are TRBV5-1 and TRBJ2-7; 10 bases agree with TRBD2. From germline, CDR1 is SGHRS and CDR2 YFSETQ. The CDR3 loop spans 15 amino acids. Trimming at V came to 5 bases and at J to 0 bases, leaving 5 bases not matched to a gene.

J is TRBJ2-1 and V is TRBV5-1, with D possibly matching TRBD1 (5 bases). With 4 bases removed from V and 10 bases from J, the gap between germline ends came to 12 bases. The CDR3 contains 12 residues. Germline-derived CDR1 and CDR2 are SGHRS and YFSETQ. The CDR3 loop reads CASSPDTAEQFF. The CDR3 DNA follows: TGCGCCAGCAGCCCGGACACCGCCGAGCAGTTCTTC.

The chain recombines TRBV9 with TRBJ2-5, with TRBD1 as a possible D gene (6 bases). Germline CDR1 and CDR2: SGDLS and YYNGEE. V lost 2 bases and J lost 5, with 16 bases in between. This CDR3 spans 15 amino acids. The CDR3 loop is CASSVANRVGETQYF. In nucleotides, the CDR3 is TGTGCCAGCAGCGTGGCGAACAGGGTTGGGGAGACCCAGTACTTC.

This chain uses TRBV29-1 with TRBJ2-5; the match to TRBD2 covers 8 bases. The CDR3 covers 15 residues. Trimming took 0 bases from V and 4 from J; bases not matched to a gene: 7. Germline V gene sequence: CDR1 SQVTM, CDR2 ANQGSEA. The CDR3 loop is CSVEDYSGGRETQYF. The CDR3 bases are TGCAGCGTTGAAGATTACAGCGGGGGTAGAGAGACCCAGTACTTC.

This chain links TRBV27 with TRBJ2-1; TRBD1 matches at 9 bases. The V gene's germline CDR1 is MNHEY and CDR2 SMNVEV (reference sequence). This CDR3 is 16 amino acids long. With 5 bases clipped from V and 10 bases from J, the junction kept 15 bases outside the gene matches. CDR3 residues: CASSRAGTGSAYEQFF. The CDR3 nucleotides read TGTGCCAGCAGTAGGGCGGGGACAGGGAGCGCCTACGAGCAGTTCTTC.

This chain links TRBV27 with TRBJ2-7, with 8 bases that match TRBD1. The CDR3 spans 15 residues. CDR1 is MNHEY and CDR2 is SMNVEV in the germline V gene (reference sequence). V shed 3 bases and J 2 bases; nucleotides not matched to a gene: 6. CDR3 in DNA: TGTGCCAGCAGTTTCGCAGGGGGCGCAACCTACGAGCAGTACTTC. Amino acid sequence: CASSFAGGATYEQYF.

The DNA of the CDR3 is TGTGCCAGCAGAAACCGGGATACCCGTAACTATGGCTACACCTTC. Residues: CASRNRDTRNYGYTF. The chain is built from TRBV6-5 and TRBJ1-2; no firm D call. The CDR3 runs 15 residues. In germline, CDR1 is MNHEY, CDR2 SVGAGI. V lost 6 bases and J 1 base, leaving 15 bases between the germline ends.

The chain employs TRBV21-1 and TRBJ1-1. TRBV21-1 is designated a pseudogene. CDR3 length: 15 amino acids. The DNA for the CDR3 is TGTGCCAGCACAATGACGGCGACGGGGAACACTGAAGCTTTCTTT. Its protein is CASTMTATGNTEAFF.

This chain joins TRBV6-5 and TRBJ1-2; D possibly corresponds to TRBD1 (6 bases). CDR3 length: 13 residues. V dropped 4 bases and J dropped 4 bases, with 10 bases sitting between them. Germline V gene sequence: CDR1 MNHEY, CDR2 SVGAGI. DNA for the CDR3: TGTGCCAGCAGTTTGGTAGGGGGCTATGGCTACACCTTC. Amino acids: CASSLVGGYGYTF.

The CDR3 loop reads CASSSYTSGWYNEQFF. In DNA, the CDR3 is TGTGCCAGCAGCTCATATACTAGCGGGTGGTACAATGAGCAGTTCTTC. V usage is TRBV7-2 and J usage is TRBJ2-1; 9 bases agree with TRBD2. CDR1 is SGHTA and CDR2 is FQGNSA in the germline V gene. The CDR3 runs to 16 residues. The V segment lost 4 bases and the J segment 4 bases; nucleotides outside the gene matches: 8. The whole variable domain, remainder taken from reference TRBV7-2 and TRBJ2-1, is GAGVSQSPSNKVTEKGKDVELRCDPISGHTALYWYRQSLGQGLEFLIYFQGNSAPDKSGLPSDRFSAERTGGSVSTLTIQRTQQEDSAVYLCASSSYTSGWYNEQFFGPGTRLTVL.

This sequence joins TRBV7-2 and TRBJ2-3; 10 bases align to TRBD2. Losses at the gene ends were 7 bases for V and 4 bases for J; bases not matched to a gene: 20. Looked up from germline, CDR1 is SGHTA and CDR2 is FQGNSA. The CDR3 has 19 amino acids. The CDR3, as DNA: TGTGCCAGCACCCTAGTGGTTTCTAGCGGGGGAGTAGGGGCAGATACGCAGTATTTT. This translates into CASTLVVSSGGVGADTQYF.

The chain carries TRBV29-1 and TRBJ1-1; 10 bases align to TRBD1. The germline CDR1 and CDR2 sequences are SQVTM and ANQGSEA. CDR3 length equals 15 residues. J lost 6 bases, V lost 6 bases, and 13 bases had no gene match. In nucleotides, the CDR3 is TGCAGCGTGGGTGCCCCGGGACAGGGGATCCCTGAAGCTTTCTTT. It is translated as CSVGAPGQGIPEAFF.

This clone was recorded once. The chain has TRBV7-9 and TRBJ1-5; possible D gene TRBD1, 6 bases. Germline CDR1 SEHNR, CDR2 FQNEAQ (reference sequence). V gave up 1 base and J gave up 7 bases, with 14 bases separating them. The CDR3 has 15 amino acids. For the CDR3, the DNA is TGTGCCAGCAGCTTAGATGGGGGGGCAAGCCAGCCCCAGCATTTT. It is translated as CASSLDGGASQPQHF.

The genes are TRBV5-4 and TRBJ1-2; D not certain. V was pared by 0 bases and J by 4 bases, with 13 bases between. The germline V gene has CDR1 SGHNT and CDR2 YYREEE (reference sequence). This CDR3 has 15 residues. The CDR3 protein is CASSLALGDRYGYTF. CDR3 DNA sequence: TGTGCCAGCAGCTTGGCCTTGGGCGATCGCTATGGCTACACCTTC.

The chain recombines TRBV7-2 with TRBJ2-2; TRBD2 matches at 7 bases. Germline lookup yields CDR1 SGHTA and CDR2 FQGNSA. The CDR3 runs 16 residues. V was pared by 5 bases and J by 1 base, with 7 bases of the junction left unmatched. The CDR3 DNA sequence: TGTGCCAGCAGCCCCGGACTAGTTCAGAACACCGGGGAGCTGTTTTTT. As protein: CASSPGLVQNTGELFF.

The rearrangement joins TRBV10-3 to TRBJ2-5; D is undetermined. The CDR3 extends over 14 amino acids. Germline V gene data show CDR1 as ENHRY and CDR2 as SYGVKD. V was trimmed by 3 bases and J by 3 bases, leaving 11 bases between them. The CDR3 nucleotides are TGTGCCATCAGTGACCTGTCCGGAGAAGAGACCCAGTACTTC. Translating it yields CAISDLSGEETQYF.

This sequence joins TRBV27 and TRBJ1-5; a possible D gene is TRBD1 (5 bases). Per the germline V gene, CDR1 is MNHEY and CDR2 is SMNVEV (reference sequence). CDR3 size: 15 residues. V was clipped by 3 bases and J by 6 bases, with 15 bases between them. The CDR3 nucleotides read TGTGCCAGCAGTTTCCGTCCGGGGAGGGGTCAGCCCCAGCATTTT. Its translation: CASSFRPGRGQPQHF.

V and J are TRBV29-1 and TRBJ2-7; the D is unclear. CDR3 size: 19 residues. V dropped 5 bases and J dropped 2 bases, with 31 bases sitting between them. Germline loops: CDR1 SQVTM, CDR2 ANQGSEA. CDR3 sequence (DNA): TGCAGCGTTCCACACCGGAGACCGGTCCCGACGATATTAACCTACGAGCAGTACTTC. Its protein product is CSVPHRRPVPTILTYEQYF.

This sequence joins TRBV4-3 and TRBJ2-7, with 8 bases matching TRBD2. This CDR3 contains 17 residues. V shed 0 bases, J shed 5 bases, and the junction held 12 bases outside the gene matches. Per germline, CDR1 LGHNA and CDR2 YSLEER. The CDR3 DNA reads TGCGCCAGCAGCCAAGATCTGGGTAGCGGGGTCAGGAACGAGCAGTACTTC. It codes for CASSQDLGSGVRNEQYF.

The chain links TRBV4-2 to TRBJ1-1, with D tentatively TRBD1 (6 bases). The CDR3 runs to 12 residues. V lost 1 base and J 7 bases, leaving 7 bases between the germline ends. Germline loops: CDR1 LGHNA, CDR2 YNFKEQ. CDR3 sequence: CASSQGRGEAFF. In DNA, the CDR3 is TGTGCCAGCAGCCAAGGCAGGGGTGAAGCTTTCTTT.

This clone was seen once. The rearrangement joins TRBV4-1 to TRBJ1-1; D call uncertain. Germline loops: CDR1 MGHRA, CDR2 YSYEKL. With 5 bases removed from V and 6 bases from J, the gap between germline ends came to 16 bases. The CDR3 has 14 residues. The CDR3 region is CASSERAASAEAFF. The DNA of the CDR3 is TGCGCCAGCAGCGAGAGGGCAGCTTCGGCTGAAGCTTTCTTT.

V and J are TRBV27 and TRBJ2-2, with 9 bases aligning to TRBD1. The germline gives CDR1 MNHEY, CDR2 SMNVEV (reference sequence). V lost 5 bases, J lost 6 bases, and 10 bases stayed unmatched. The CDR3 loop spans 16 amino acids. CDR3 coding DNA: TGTGCCAGCAGTCGGGCACAGGGGGCTTTGTCCGGGGAGCTGTTTTTT. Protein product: CASSRAQGALSGELFF.

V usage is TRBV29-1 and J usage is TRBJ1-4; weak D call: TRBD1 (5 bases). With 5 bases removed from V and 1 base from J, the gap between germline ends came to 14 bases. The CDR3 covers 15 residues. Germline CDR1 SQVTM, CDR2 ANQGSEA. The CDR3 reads CSVSAQRGTNEKLFF. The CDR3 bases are TGCAGCGTTTCGGCCCAAAGGGGAACTAATGAAAAACTGTTTTTT.

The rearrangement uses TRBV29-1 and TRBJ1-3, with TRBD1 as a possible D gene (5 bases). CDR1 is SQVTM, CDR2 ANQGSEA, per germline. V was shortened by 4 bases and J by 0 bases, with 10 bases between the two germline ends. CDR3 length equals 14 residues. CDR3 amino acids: CSVVQGYSGNTIYF. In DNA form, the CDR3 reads TGCAGCGTTGTGCAGGGATACTCTGGAAACACCATATATTTT.

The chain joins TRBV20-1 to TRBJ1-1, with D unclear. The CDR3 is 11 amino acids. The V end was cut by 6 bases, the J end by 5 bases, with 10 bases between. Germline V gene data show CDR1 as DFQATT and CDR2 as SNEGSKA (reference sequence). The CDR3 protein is CSAPHGTEAFF. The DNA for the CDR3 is TGCAGTGCACCACACGGGACTGAAGCTTTCTTT.

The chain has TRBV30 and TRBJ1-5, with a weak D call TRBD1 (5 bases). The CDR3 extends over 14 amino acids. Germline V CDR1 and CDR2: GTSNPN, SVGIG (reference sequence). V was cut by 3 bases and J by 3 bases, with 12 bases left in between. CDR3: CAWRDKTVNQPQHF. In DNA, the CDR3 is TGTGCCTGGAGGGACAAGACAGTCAATCAGCCCCAGCATTTT.

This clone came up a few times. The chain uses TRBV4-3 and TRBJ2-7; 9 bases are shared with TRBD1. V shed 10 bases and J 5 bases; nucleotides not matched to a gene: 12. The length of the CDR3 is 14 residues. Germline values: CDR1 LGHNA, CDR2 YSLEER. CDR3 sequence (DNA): TGCGCCACCTTCCCCGGGACAGGGTACCACGAGCAGTACTTC. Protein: CATFPGTGYHEQYF.

Written as DNA, the CDR3 is TGCGCCAGCTACTTAACCCGGGAGACCCAGTACTTC. It translates to CASYLTRETQYF. The chain uses TRBV5-1 and TRBJ2-5; D unresolved. V was clipped by 7 bases and J by 5 bases, with 12 bases between them. From germline, CDR1 is SGHRS and CDR2 YFSETQ. The CDR3 sequence is 12 residues long.